Sequencing of this T cell receptor (beta chain) was carried out in a study of T-cell reconstitution after alpha-beta-depleted transplantation in children. For TCRbeta, the library was prepared with unique molecular identifiers. Via MiXCR, TCRdb re-called the PCR reads, giving one row per CDR3 protein. The repertoire has around 100,000 distinct CDR3 sequences, 10% to 13% of them found once; the top ten carry about 34%. The CDR3 runs to 15 residues. The V gene lost 0 bases and the J gene lost 4 bases, with 12 bases spanning the gap. The table lists this clonotype with a few counts. Its antigen is currently unknown. General study points: Several hundred expanded graft clones reportedly gave rise to the alpha-beta T cells present about two months after transplant. Most T-cell counts and diversity one year after the transplant came from T cells that were newly produced.

The material sequenced was PBMCs, taken before TCRalphabeta/CD19-depleted stem cell transplant. The chain couples TRBV12-3 or TRBV12-4 to TRBJ1-2, with D perhaps matching TRBD1 (6 bases). The sequence was collected from a boy aged 2-15 years with acute lymphoblastic leukemia, due to receive a stem cell transplant. CDR3 region: CASSLATGPVYGYTF. The DNA of the CDR3 is TGTGCCAGCAGTTTAGCCACAGGGCCCGTCTATGGCTACACCTTC.